A selection of T cell receptor beta chains follows, all from one sample in a study of CXCR3-negative and CXCR3-positive naive CD8 T cells. TCRdb re-called the 5' RACE reads and shows each CDR3 protein once, DNA omitted. This sample's table has roughly 110,000 distinct CDR3 sequences. The specimen was naive CXCR3+ CD8+ T cells from blood. Receptors were obtained from a human donor in good health. Some clones in this sample may be carry-over from other donors' samples. The CDR3 runs from the conserved cysteine through the conserved F or W.

v_call	j_call	cdr3_aa
TRBV20-1	TRBJ2-7	CSARQGVGEQYF
TRBV10-1	TRBJ2-7	CASSESAGGAVGYEQYF
TRBV29-1	TRBJ1-2	CSVWDTGGYTF
TRBV12-3/TRBV12-4	TRBJ1-4	CASSRGQGYEKLFF
TRBV27	TRBJ2-3	CASSSWGGADTQYF
TRBV6-2/TRBV6-3	TRBJ1-2	CASTSDNSYGYTF
TRBV29-1	TRBJ2-1	CSVEAQYNEQFF
TRBV29-1	TRBJ1-1	CSVVANTEAFF
TRBV30	TRBJ2-7	CAWSVEPYEQYF
TRBV7-9	TRBJ1-1	CASSLAQIAGMNTEAFF
TRBV29-1	TRBJ2-2	CSVEVSGGRTGELFF
TRBV4-1	TRBJ1-6	CASSQGGFDNSPLHF
TRBV9	TRBJ2-7	CASSVHGGRQIYEQYF
TRBV19	TRBJ2-3	CASSIVPTDTQYF
TRBV10-1	TRBJ2-7	CASSDGAEQYF
TRBV20-1	TRBJ1-2	CSARDPGNDYGYTF
TRBV6-2/TRBV6-3	TRBJ2-1	CASSYVGGGSYNEQFF
TRBV30	TRBJ1-1	CAWDLQTNTEAFF
TRBV11-3	TRBJ2-3	CASSFTTNPPDTQYF
TRBV9	TRBJ2-1	CASSVDNEQFF
TRBV2	TRBJ2-2	CASTHDPSRGPTGELFF
TRBV7-9	TRBJ1-1	CASLWRETEAFF
TRBV7-2	TRBJ2-7	CASSMTGKFYEQYF
TRBV7-9	TRBJ2-7	CASSLREVPTEQYF
TRBV20-1	TRBJ1-1	CSARDRGADSEAFF
TRBV7-3	TRBJ2-2	CASSLDGNTGELFF
TRBV9	TRBJ2-5	CASSQGNRKTQYF
TRBV29-1	TRBJ2-5	CSVEDRGGETQYF